This T cell receptor (beta chain) was sequenced during a study of type 1 and type 2 diabetes patients. Study-wide background: Samples came from type 1 diabetic, type 2 diabetic or nondiabetic people, recruited in China.

Amplification started from genomic DNA. Multiplex PCR with 30 forward and 13 reverse primers amplified the TCR beta CDR3. TCRdb redid the calling of the multiplex PCR reads with MiXCR, one entry per CDR3 protein. Here the sample spans more than 250,000 distinct CDR3 sequences, 45% to 60% being singletons. This clonotype was counted many times. What it binds is unknown. Whole-study results and caveats: Groups were not age- or gender-matched, which may bias interpretation.

The TCR comes from a man between 18 and 29 years old with type 2 diabetes. The sample was peripheral blood mononuclear cells (PBMCs).

CDR3 coding DNA: TGTGCCACCAGTGACCTCGACCGTAACTATGGCTACACCTTC. This sequence encodes CATSDLDRNYGYTF. The chain recombines TRBV24-1 with TRBJ1-2; no definite D call. Germline V lookup: CDR1 KGHDR, CDR2 SFDVKD. V lost 4 bases and J 1 base, leaving 9 bases between the germline ends. This CDR3 spans 14 amino acids.